This T cell receptor (beta chain) was obtained from a study of early T cells in non-severe SARS-CoV-2 infection. Looking at the study overall: Sequencing of unsorted whole blood was done on bulk RNA, leaving chains unpaired.

Study outcomes and limitations: VDJdb matching favored anti-spike CD8 responses, missing private and CD4 specificities.

This clonotype has only a few counts. No antigen is known for it. Separate cDNA molecules each had unique molecular identifiers attached to them. TCRdb fed the 5' RACE reads into MiXCR, producing one record per CDR3 protein. Of tens of thousands of distinct CDR3 sequences in the sample, approximately 13% were seen once. The CDR3 covers 13 residues. Germline V gene sequence: CDR1 SQVTM, CDR2 ANQGSEA. V was pared by 4 bases and J by 5 bases, with 14 bases between. Sequencing used whole blood. The TCR originated in an adult who was a healthcare worker with PCR-confirmed SARS-CoV-2 infection or an uninfected control (not recorded which). V and J are TRBV29-1 and TRBJ2-5; tentatively, D is TRBD2 (6 bases). The chain's CDR3 is CSVGRGTQETQYF. As DNA, the CDR3 is TGCAGCGTTGGGCGGGGTACTCAGGAGACCCAGTACTTC.